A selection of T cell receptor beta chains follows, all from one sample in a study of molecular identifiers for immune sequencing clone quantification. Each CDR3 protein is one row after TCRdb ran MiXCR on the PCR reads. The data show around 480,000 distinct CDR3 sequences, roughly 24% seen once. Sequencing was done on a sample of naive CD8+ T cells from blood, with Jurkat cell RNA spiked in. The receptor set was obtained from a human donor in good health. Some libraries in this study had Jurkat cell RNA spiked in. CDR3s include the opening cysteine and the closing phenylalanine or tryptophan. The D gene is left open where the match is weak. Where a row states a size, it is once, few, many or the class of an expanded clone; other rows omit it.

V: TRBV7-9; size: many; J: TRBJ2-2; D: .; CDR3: CASSLAEKNTGELFF; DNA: TGTGCCAGCAGCTTAGCGGAGAAGAACACCGGGGAGCTGTTTTTT
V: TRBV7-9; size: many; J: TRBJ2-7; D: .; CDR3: CASSLAFGGYEQYF; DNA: TGTGCCAGCAGCTTAGCATTCGGGGGCTACGAGCAGTACTTC
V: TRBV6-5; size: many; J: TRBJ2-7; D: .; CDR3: CASSYGQGRSYEQYF; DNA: TGTGCCAGCAGTTACGGGCAGGGCCGCTCCTACGAGCAGTACTTC
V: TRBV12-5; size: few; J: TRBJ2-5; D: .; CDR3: CASAGGQLETQYF; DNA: TGTGCTAGTGCCGGCGGACAGCTAGAGACCCAGTACTTC
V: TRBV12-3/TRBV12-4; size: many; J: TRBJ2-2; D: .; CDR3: CASSSPLHTGELFF; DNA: TGTGCCAGCAGTTCGCCCCTCCACACCGGGGAGCTGTTTTTT
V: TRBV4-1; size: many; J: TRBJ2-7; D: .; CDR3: CASSQGTEYEQYF; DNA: TGCGCCAGCAGCCAAGGGACAGAGTACGAGCAGTACTTC
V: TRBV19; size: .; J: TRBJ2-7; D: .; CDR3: CASSHGKPSYEQYF; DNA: TGTGCCAGTAGTCACGGGAAACCGTCCTACGAGCAGTACTTC
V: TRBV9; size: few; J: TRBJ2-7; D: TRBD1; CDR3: CASSVVGQGVEEQYF; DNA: TGTGCCAGCAGCGTAGTAGGACAGGGGGTGGAGGAGCAGTACTTC
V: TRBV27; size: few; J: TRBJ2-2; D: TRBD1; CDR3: CASSFRQGVVTGELFF; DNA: TGTGCCAGCAGTTTCAGACAGGGGGTGGTCACCGGGGAGCTGTTTTTT
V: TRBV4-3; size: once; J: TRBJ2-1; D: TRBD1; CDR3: CASSQDRVQYNEQFF; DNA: TGCGCCAGCAGCCAGGACAGGGTACAATACAATGAGCAGTTCTTC
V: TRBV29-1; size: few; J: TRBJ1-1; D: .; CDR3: CSVEIQGRGDTEAFF; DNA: TGCAGCGTTGAAATACAGGGCCGGGGGGACACTGAAGCTTTCTTT
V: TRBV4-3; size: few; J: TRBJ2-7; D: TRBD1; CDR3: CASSQERAGGWEQYF; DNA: TGCGCCAGCAGCCAAGAGAGGGCAGGGGGTTGGGAGCAGTACTTC
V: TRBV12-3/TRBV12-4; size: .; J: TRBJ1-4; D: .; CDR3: CASGLAGYNNEKLFF; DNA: TGTGCCAGCGGTTTGGCGGGCTATAATAATGAAAAACTGTTTTTT
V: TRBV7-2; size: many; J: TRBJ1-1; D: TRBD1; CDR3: CASSVTGVTEAFF; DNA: TGTGCCAGCAGCGTCACAGGGGTGACTGAAGCTTTCTTT
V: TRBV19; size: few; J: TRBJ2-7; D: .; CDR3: CASSPSPAYSYEQYF; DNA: TGTGCCAGTAGTCCTTCCCCAGCTTATTCCTACGAGCAGTACTTC
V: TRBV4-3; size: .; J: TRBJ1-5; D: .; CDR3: CASSQDRAGTQPQHF; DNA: TGCGCCAGCAGCCAAGATCGGGCAGGGACTCAGCCCCAGCATTTT
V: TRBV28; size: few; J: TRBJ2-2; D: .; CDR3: CASSLSWVSGELFF; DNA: TGTGCCAGCAGTTTATCTTGGGTTTCCGGGGAGCTGTTTTTT
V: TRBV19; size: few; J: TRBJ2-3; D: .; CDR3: CASRGLSLGTDTQYF; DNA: TGTGCCAGTAGAGGTTTGTCGTTGGGGACAGATACGCAGTATTTT
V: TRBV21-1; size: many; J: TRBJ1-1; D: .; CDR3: CASSTCPGQGLVHTEAFF; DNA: TGTGCCAGCAGCACCTGTCCGGGACAGGGATTGGTTCACACTGAAGCTTTCTTT
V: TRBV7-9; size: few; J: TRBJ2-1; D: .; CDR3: CASSPLDHNEQFF; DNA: TGTGCCAGCAGCCCCCTGGACCACAATGAGCAGTTCTTC
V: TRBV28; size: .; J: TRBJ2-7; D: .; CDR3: CATHAGTEYEQYF; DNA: TGTGCCACCCATGCGGGGACAGAGTACGAGCAGTACTTC
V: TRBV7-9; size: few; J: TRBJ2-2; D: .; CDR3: CASSLPSRRERGAGELFF; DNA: TGTGCCAGCAGCTTACCCTCCCGGCGGGAGAGGGGGGCCGGGGAGCTGTTTTTT
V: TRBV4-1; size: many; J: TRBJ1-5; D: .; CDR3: CASSQAGTPGPQHF; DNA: TGCGCCAGCAGCCAAGCCGGGACCCCCGGGCCCCAGCATTTT
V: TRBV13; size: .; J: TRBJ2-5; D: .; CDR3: CASSLGLRGQETQYF; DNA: TGTGCCAGCAGCTTAGGCCTTCGGGGTCAAGAGACCCAGTACTTC
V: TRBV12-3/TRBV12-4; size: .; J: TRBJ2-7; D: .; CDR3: CASSSAAIEQYF; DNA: TGTGCCAGCAGTTCCGCGGCTATAGAGCAGTACTTC
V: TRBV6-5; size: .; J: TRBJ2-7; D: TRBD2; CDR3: CAGSYSTGRGYEQYF; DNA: TGTGCCGGCAGTTACTCAACGGGGAGGGGATACGAGCAGTACTTC
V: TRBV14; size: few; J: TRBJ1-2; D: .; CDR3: CASSHGWEAAHYGYTF; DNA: TGTGCCAGCAGCCACGGCTGGGAGGCGGCCCACTATGGCTACACCTTC
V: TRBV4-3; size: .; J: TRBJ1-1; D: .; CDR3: CASSQGRPNTEASF; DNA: TGCGCCAGCAGCCAAGGACGGCCAAACACTGAAGCTTCCTTT
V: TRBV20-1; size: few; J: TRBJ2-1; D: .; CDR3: CSARATRNMVNEQFF; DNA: TGCAGTGCTAGAGCAACTAGAAATATGGTTAATGAGCAGTTCTTC
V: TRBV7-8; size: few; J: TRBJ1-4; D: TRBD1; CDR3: CASSPPPRTGERGTNEKLFF; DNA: TGTGCCAGCAGCCCCCCTCCCCGGACAGGGGAGAGAGGGACTAATGAAAAACTGTTTTTT
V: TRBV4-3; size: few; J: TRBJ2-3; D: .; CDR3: CASSQDTPGAPTDTQYF; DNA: TGCGCCAGCAGCCAAGATACCCCGGGGGCGCCCACAGATACGCAGTATTTT
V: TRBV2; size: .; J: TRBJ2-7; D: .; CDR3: CAISSREMGAYEQYF; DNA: TGTGCCATTTCAAGCCGGGAAATGGGGGCCTACGAGCAGTACTTC
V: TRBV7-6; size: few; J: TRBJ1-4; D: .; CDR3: CASSLFYGDEKLFF; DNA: TGTGCCAGCAGCTTATTTTACGGGGATGAAAAACTGTTTTTT
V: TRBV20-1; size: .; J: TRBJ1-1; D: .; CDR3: CSARDGPNTTGSGTDAFF; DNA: TGCAGTGCTAGAGATGGGCCGAATACAACAGGTTCTGGGACTGATGCTTTCTTT
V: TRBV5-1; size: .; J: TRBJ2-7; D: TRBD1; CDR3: CASSLAPGQGISEQYF; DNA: TGCGCCAGCAGCTTGGCCCCGGGACAGGGTATTTCCGAGCAGTACTTC
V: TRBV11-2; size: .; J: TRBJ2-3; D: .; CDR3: CASSYGARIDTQYF; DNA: TGTGCCAGCAGCTACGGGGCGCGAATTGATACGCAGTATTTT
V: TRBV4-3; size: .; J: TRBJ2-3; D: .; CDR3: CASSQDGPGRTDTQYF; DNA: TGCGCCAGCAGCCAAGATGGTCCGGGACGCACAGATACGCAGTATTTT
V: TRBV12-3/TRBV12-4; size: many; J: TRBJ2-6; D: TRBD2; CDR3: CASSFLAGIHSGANVLTF; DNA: TGTGCCAGCAGTTTCCTAGCGGGGATTCACTCTGGGGCCAACGTCCTGACTTTC
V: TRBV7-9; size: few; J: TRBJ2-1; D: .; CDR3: CASSLVYRVGSNEQFF; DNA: TGTGCCAGCAGCTTAGTTTATAGGGTTGGGTCCAATGAGCAGTTCTTC
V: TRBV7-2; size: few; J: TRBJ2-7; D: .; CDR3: CASSLMYGTYEQYF; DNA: TGTGCCAGCAGCTTAATGTACGGAACCTACGAGCAGTACTTC
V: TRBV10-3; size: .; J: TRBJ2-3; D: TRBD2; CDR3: CVISLSGASTDTQYF; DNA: TGTGTCATCAGCCTAAGCGGGGCTAGCACAGATACGCAGTATTTT
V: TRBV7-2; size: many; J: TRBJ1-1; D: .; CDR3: CASSPRDESWTEAFF; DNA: TGTGCCAGCAGCCCTAGGGATGAGAGCTGGACTGAAGCTTTCTTT
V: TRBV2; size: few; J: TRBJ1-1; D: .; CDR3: CASSEYPDRGTEAFF; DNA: TGTGCCAGCAGTGAATACCCCGACCGGGGGACTGAAGCTTTCTTT
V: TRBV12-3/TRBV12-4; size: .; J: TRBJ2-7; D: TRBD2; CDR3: CASSPGRNYEQNF; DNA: TGTGCCAGCAGCCCCGGGAGGAACTACGAGCAGAACTTC
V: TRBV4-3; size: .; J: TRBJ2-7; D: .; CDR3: CASSQDIRGRQGVYEQYF; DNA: TGCGCCAGCAGCCAAGATATAAGGGGGAGGCAGGGAGTCTACGAGCAGTACTTC
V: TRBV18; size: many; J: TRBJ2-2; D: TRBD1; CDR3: CASSRTGDNTGELFF; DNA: TGTGCCAGCTCTCGGACAGGAGACAACACCGGGGAGCTGTTTTTT
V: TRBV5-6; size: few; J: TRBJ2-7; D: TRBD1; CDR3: CAQYSTGSFHEQYF; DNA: TGTGCCCAATACTCGACAGGGTCGTTCCACGAGCAGTACTTC
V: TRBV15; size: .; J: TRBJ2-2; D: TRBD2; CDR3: CATSRDFRGLAGVGDTGKLFF; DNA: TGTGCCACCAGCAGAGATTTCAGGGGACTAGCGGGAGTAGGAGACACCGGGAAGCTGTTTTTT
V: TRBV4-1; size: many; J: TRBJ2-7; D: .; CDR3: CASSHTTVYEQYF; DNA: TGCGCCAGCAGCCATACGACAGTCTACGAGCAGTACTTC